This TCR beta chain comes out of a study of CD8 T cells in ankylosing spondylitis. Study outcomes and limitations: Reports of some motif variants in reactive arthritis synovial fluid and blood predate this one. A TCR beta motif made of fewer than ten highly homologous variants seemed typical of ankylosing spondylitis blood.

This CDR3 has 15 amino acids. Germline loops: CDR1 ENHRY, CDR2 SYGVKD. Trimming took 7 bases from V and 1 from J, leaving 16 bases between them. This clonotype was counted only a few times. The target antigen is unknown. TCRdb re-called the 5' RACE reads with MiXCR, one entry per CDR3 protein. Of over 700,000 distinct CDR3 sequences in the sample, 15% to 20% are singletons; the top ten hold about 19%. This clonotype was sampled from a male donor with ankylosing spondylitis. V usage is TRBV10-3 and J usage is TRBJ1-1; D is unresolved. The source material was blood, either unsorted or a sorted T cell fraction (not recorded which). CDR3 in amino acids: CAIKEKAGENTEAFF. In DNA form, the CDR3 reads TGTGCCATCAAAGAAAAGGCCGGGGAGAACACTGAAGCTTTCTTT.